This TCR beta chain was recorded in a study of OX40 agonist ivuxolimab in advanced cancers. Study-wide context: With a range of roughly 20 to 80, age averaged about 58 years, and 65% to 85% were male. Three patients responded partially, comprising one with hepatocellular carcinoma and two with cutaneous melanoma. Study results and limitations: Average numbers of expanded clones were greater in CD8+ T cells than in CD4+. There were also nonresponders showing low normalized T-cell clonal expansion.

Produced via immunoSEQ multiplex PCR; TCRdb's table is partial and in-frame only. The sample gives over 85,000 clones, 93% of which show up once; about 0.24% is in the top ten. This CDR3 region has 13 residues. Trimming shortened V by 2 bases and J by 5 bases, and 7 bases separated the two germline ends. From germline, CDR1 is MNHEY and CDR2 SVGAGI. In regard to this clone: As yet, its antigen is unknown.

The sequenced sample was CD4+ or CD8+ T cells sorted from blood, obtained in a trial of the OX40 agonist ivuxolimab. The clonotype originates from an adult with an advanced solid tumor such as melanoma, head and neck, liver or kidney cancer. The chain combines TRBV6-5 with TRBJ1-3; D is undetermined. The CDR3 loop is CASSYDPRNTIYF. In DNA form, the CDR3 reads TGTGCCAGCAGTTACGATCCCCGAAACACCATATATTTT.